This T cell receptor beta chain was sequenced in a study of glioma-infiltrating T cells after dendritic cell vaccination. Time point described: after dendritic cell vaccination, including at tumor progression/relapse. Clones were read by immunoSEQ multiplex PCR, and TCRdb kept only the in-frame ones, dropping some. The table has approximately 110,000 clones, 85% to 90% seen once. Germline V CDR1 and CDR2: SGHRS, YFSETQ. Losses at the gene ends were 3 bases for V and 3 bases for J; bases not matched to a gene: 3. CDR3 length equals 15 residues. The sequence was collected from a human donor with glioblastoma. The sequencing used blood, collected after dendritic cell vaccination. This chain links TRBV5-1 with TRBJ2-2; 9 bases align to TRBD1. CDR3: CASSWGDRDTGELFF. CDR3 DNA sequence: TGCGCCAGCAGCTGGGGGGACAGGGACACCGGGGAGCTGTTTTTT.